Sequencing of this T cell receptor beta chain was carried out in a study of cytomegalovirus exposure and HLA in healthy donors. Donors came from a validation cohort of fewer than 150 subjects, distinct from the first 666-subject cohort. The CDR3 consists of 16 residues. Germline CDR1 MNHEY, CDR2 SMNVEV (reference sequence). The germline V and J ends were trimmed by 5 bases and 5 bases, with 18 bases remaining between them. The repertoire was sequenced with immunoSEQ multiplex PCR; TCRdb's copy has only in-frame clones and lacks some. The table has 250,000 to 400,000 clones, approximately 85% seen once.

The clonotype comes from a young man in good health and CMV-seronegative. Source material: PBMCs. The J gene is TRBJ1-4, the V gene TRBV27; D is perhaps TRBD1 (6 bases). The CDR3 is CASSRSQDRFNEKLFF. In nucleotides, the CDR3 is TGTGCCAGCAGTCGGTCCCAAGACAGGTTCAATGAAAAACTGTTTTTT. Variable domain in full (rest from reference TRBV27 and TRBJ1-4): EAQVTQNPRYLITVTGKKLTVTCSQNMNHEYMSWYRQDPGLGLRQIYYSMNVEVTDKGDVPEGYKVSRKEKRNFPLILESPSPNQTSLYFCASSRSQDRFNEKLFFGSGTQLSVL.